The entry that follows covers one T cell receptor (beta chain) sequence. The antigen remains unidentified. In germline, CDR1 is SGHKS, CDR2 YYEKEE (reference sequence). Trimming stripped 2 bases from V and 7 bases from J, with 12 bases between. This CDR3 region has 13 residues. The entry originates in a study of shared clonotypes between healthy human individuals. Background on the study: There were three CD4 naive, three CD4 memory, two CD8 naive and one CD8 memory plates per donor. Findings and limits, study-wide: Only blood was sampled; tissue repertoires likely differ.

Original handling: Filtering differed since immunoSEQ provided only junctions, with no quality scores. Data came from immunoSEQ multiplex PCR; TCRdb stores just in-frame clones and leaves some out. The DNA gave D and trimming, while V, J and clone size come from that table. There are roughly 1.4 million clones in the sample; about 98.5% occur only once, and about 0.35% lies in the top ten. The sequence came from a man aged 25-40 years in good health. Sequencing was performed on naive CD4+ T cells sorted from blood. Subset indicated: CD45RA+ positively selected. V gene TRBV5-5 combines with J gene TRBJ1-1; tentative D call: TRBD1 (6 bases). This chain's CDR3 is CASSFEVRGEAFF. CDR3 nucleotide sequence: TGTGCCAGCAGCTTTGAGGTCAGGGGTGAAGCTTTCTTT.